One sample yielded the 28 T cell receptor beta chains listed below, sequenced in a study of shared clonotypes between healthy human individuals. The table came from immunoSEQ multiplex PCR; TCRdb's copy has only in-frame clones and leaves some out. The data show a few hundred thousand clones, 74% seen once. The sample was memory CD4+ T cells sorted from blood. Regarding subset: CD45RA-negative fraction. The receptors shown here come from a man younger than 40 in good health.

The genes are TRBV5-6 and TRBJ2-7; D perhaps matches TRBD2 (6 bases). Germline-derived CDR1 and CDR2 are SGHDT and YYEEEE. Between the trimmed V and J ends, which lost 0 bases and 3 bases, there was a span of 10 bases. CDR3 length equals 14 residues. The DNA of the CDR3 is TGTGCCAGCAGCTTGGGTGGGGACTTCTACGAGCAGTACTTC. Amino acids: CASSLGGDFYEQYF.

The chain has TRBV6-1 and TRBJ1-5; TRBD1 agrees at 9 bases. Unmatched junction bases numbered 7, after V lost 4 bases and J lost 6 bases. Germline CDR1 reads MNHNS; CDR2 reads SASEGT. The CDR3 sequence is 15 residues long. CDR3 nucleotide sequence: TGTGCCAGCAGTGGCTCCGGGACAGGGTTTCAGCCCCAGCATTTT. It encodes CASSGSGTGFQPQHF.

The chain combines TRBV5-1 with TRBJ2-7; tentatively, D is TRBD1 (6 bases). Trimming pared 5 bases from V and 3 bases from J, leaving 18 bases between. The CDR3 covers 15 residues. The V gene's germline CDR1 is SGHRS and CDR2 YFSETQ. The CDR3 DNA reads as TGCGCCAGCAGTGCCCAGGGACAAACATTCTACGAGCAGTACTTC. This gives the protein CASSAQGQTFYEQYF.

The V call is TRBV28, the J call TRBJ2-1, with 9 bases fitting TRBD1. V was clipped by 6 bases and J by 2 bases; unmatched bases: 5. Germline CDR1 and CDR2: MDHEN and SYDVKM. CDR3 length: 15 amino acids. The CDR3 is CASSSRQGAYNEQFF. In DNA form, the CDR3 reads TGTGCCAGCAGCTCGCGACAGGGGGCCTACAATGAGCAGTTCTTC. Full variable domain (outside the CDR3, taken from reference TRBV28 and TRBJ2-1): DVKVTQSSRYLVKRTGEKVFLECVQDMDHENMFWYRQDPGLGLRLIYFSYDVKMKEKGDIPEGYSVSREKKERFSLILESASTNQTSMYLCASSSRQGAYNEQFFGPGTRLTVL.

In this sample, this clone turned up once. This chain joins TRBV27 and TRBJ2-7, with 8 bases fitting TRBD1. Looked up from germline, CDR1 is MNHEY and CDR2 is SMNVEV (reference sequence). The CDR3 covers 14 residues. The junction had 6 bases not matched to a gene; V was cut back by 6 bases and J by 2 bases. CDR3 protein: CASSRPGQAYEQYF. The CDR3 DNA reads as TGTGCCAGCAGCCGCCCGGGACAGGCCTACGAGCAGTACTTC.

The chain combines TRBV14 with TRBJ2-1, with no clear D. The CDR3 length is 16 residues. Germline CDR1 reads SGHDN; CDR2 reads FVKESK. V was cut by 0 bases and J by 3 bases, with 12 bases left in between. The CDR3 DNA sequence: TGTGCCAGCAGCCAAGATATTGACGGTTTCTACAATGAGCAGTTCTTC. This encodes CASSQDIDGFYNEQFF.

The chain couples TRBV27 to TRBJ2-2, with D unresolved. CDR1 MNHEY and CDR2 SMNVEV come from the germline V gene (reference sequence). The CDR3 runs to 12 residues. V was clipped by 9 bases and J by 6 bases, with 11 bases between them. CDR3 DNA: TGTGCCAGTCGAAAAAGGTCCGGGGAGCTGTTTTTT. Translating gives CASRKRSGELFF.

The chain carries TRBV5-6 and TRBJ2-7; D is possibly TRBD2 (5 bases). Germline-derived CDR1 and CDR2 are SGHDT and YYEEEE. With 1 base removed from V and 2 bases from J, the gap between germline ends came to 10 bases. The CDR3 is made up of 14 amino acids. The CDR3 DNA is TGTGCCAGCAGCTTGTTGGAGGCAGCCTACGAGCAGTACTTC. Translating gives CASSLLEAAYEQYF.

There are a few counts of this clone. The V call is TRBV30, the J call TRBJ1-2, with 7 positions matching TRBD1. Germline V gene data show CDR1 as GTSNPN and CDR2 as SVGIG (reference sequence). The CDR3 extends over 14 amino acids. V was clipped by 4 bases and J by 5 bases; unmatched bases: 10. In DNA, the CDR3 is TGTGCCTGGACACGAACAGGGGCGGAGTATGGCTACACCTTC. Translated, it gives CAWTRTGAEYGYTF.

The genes are TRBV18 and TRBJ1-1, with D uncertain. CDR1 and CDR2 from the germline V gene are KGHSH and LQKENI. The CDR3 is made up of 11 amino acids. V was pared by 2 bases and J by 4 bases, with 2 bases between. The CDR3 loop is CASSPGTEAFF. The CDR3 DNA follows: TGTGCCAGCTCACCAGGCACTGAAGCTTTCTTT.

The table lists this clone with a few counts. The chain couples TRBV6-5 to TRBJ2-7; 9 bases line up with TRBD1. The junction had 5 bases not matched to a gene; V was cut back by 6 bases and J by 2 bases. Germline lookup yields CDR1 MNHEY and CDR2 SVGAGI. The CDR3 is 14 amino acids. CDR3 residues: CASRRQGGTYEQYF. The CDR3 nucleotides are TGTGCCAGCAGGAGACAGGGGGGAACCTACGAGCAGTACTTC.

The genes are TRBV13 and TRBJ2-1, with TRBD2 identical over 11 bases. The germline V gene has CDR1 PRHDT and CDR2 FYEKMQ (reference sequence). CDR3 length equals 16 residues. J gave up 4 bases and V 4 bases, and 6 bases lay outside the gene matches. Written as DNA, the CDR3 is TGTGCCAGCAGCTCCTCGACTAGCGGGGCGTACAATGAGCAGTTCTTC. It specifies CASSSSTSGAYNEQFF.

This clone was observed a single time. The rearrangement uses TRBV20-1 and TRBJ2-1, with D perhaps TRBD1 (5 bases). The CDR3 loop spans 11 amino acids. Germline V gene sequence: CDR1 DFQATT, CDR2 SNEGSKA (reference sequence). V shed 6 bases and J shed 8 bases, with 11 bases lying between them. In nucleotides, the CDR3 is TGCAGTGCGTCGACAGCCGATGAGCAGTTCTTC. Its protein is CSASTADEQFF.

This clone was picked up a small number of times. V usage is TRBV20-1 and J usage is TRBJ2-7, with unresolved D. CDR1 and CDR2 (germline): DFQATT, SNEGSKA (reference sequence). The V end was cut by 3 bases, the J end by 3 bases, with 6 bases between. This CDR3 is built from 11 residues. This chain's CDR3 is CSASPGYEQYF. DNA for the CDR3: TGCAGTGCTAGTCCTGGCTACGAGCAGTACTTC.

The chain links TRBV9 to TRBJ2-5, with no clear D. This CDR3 contains 14 residues. Germline CDR1 is SGDLS and CDR2 is YYNGEE. Trimming took 4 bases from V and 5 from J, leaving 15 bases between them. CDR3 sequence reads: CASSSTSGGETQYF. CDR3 nucleotides: TGTGCCAGCAGCTCAACCTCCGGCGGCGAGACCCAGTACTTC. The full variable domain, rest sourced from reference TRBV9 and TRBJ2-5, is DSGVTQTPKHLITATGQRVTLRCSPRSGDLSVYWYQQSLDQGLQFLIQYYNGEERAKGNILERFSAQQFPDLHSELNLSSLELGDSALYFCASSSTSGGETQYFGPGTRLLVL.

V is TRBV30 and J is TRBJ2-5, with TRBD1 matching 7 bases. This CDR3 comprises 14 residues. With V trimmed by 2 bases and J by 5 bases, 8 bases remained unmatched. Germline V CDR1 and CDR2: GTSNPN, SVGIG (reference sequence). The CDR3 region is CAWSPTGFGETQYF. The CDR3 DNA reads as TGTGCCTGGAGTCCGACAGGGTTCGGGGAGACCCAGTACTTC.

The V call is TRBV11-2, the J call TRBJ2-1; D unclear. In germline, CDR1 is SGHAT, CDR2 FQNNGV. The V and J ends lost 0 bases and 8 bases respectively, with 17 bases between them. This CDR3 has 16 amino acids. CDR3 coding DNA: TGTGCCAGCAGCTTAGAGGGCAGTTCGGCACCCGATGAGCAGTTCTTC. Protein product: CASSLEGSSAPDEQFF.

V usage is TRBV28 and J usage is TRBJ2-5; tentatively, D is TRBD1 (6 bases). CDR1 is MDHEN, CDR2 SYDVKM, per germline. V shed 2 bases and J shed 1 base, with 17 bases lying between them. CDR3 length: 17 amino acids. The CDR3 DNA sequence: TGTGCCAGCAGTTTAATGTTGTCAGGGGTTACCCAAGAGACCCAGTACTTC. This sequence encodes CASSLMLSGVTQETQYF.

This clone was observed a handful of times. CDR3 residues: CSVVLASGRAETQYF. CDR3 nucleotides: TGCAGCGTTGTTCTGGCAAGCGGGAGGGCTGAGACCCAGTACTTC. The rearrangement uses TRBV29-1 and TRBJ2-5; 10 bases are a match to TRBD2. The germline V gene has CDR1 SQVTM and CDR2 ANQGSEA. There are 15 residues in the CDR3. V gave up 4 bases and J gave up 5 bases; unmatched junction bases: 10.

The rearrangement joins TRBV5-8 to TRBJ1-5; D remains unclear. Germline V CDR1 and CDR2: SGHTS, YDEGEE. V lost 4 bases and J 0 bases, leaving 11 bases between the germline ends. This CDR3 has 15 residues. The CDR3 DNA sequence: TGTGCCAGCAGCGTCCCTGGCAATAGCAATCAGCCCCAGCATTTT. Translating gives CASSVPGNSNQPQHF.

This chain connects TRBV6-6 to TRBJ1-4, with D perhaps TRBD1 (6 bases). The V and J ends lost 2 bases and 5 bases respectively, with 9 bases between them. This CDR3 region has 14 residues. Germline lookup yields CDR1 MNHNY and CDR2 SVGAGI (reference sequence). CDR3 sequence: CASSYGQTNEKLFF. DNA for the CDR3: TGTGCCAGCAGTTACGGACAGACCAATGAAAAACTGTTTTTT.

This clone was recorded at least ten times. V gene TRBV2 combines with J gene TRBJ1-2, with D perhaps TRBD1 (5 bases). Germline loops: CDR1 SNHLY, CDR2 FYNNEI. With 8 bases removed from V and 5 bases from J, the gap between germline ends came to 15 bases. This CDR3 has 13 amino acids. CDR3 sequence reads: CASLGEAIYGYTF. In DNA, the CDR3 is TGTGCCAGCCTGGGGGAGGCGATATATGGCTACACCTTC. The whole variable domain, filled in from reference TRBV2 and TRBJ1-2, reads EPEVTQTPSHQVTQMGQEVILRCVPISNHLYFYWYRQILGQKVEFLVSFYNNEISEKSEIFDDQFSVERPDGSNFTLKIRSTKLEDSAMYFCASLGEAIYGYTFGSGTRLTVV.

The chain recombines TRBV6-1 with TRBJ2-3; maybe TRBD2 (5 bases). The CDR3 is made up of 13 amino acids. Trimming pared 5 bases from V and 7 bases from J, leaving 13 bases between. Looked up from germline, CDR1 is MNHNS and CDR2 is SASEGT. The CDR3 coding sequence is TGTGCCAGCAGTTTCCGGGGAGAAAATACGCAGTATTTT. The encoded protein is CASSFRGENTQYF.

The chain recombines TRBV7-8 with TRBJ1-5, with 7 nucleotides matching TRBD1. Germline V gene sequence: CDR1 SGHVS, CDR2 FQNEAQ. The J segment lost 8 bases and the V segment lost 1 base, leaving 5 bases of the junction unmatched. The CDR3 spans 14 residues. The CDR3 loop reads CASSLDRDSKPQHF. The DNA for the CDR3 is TGTGCCAGCAGCTTAGACAGGGACAGCAAGCCCCAGCATTTT.

This rearrangement joins TRBV11-3 to TRBJ2-1, with D uncertain. Trimming stripped 2 bases from V and 5 bases from J, with 10 bases between. This CDR3 is 14 amino acids long. In germline, CDR1 is SGHNT, CDR2 YENEEA. CDR3 DNA sequence: TGTGCCAGCAGCTTAACCCCGGTTGACAATGAGCAGTTCTTC. Its protein product is CASSLTPVDNEQFF.

The J gene is TRBJ2-1, the V gene TRBV7-8; TRBD1 agrees at 8 bases. CDR3 length: 16 residues. The V gene's germline CDR1 is SGHVS and CDR2 FQNEAQ. J was trimmed by 1 base and V by 3 bases; bases with no gene match: 5. The CDR3 protein is CASSFWWTGSYNEQFF. The CDR3 bases are TGTGCCAGCAGCTTTTGGTGGACAGGGTCCTACAATGAGCAGTTCTTC.

The V gene is TRBV5-1, the J gene TRBJ1-1, with D uncertain. Trimming left V 7 bases short and J 4 bases short, with 20 bases between. The V gene's germline CDR1 is SGHRS and CDR2 YFSETQ. CDR3 length: 15 amino acids. The DNA for the CDR3 is TGCGCCAGCCGCCGGGAGCCCTTGACCAGCACTGAAGCTTTCTTT. Translating gives CASRREPLTSTEAFF.

This clone was detected once. This chain connects TRBV7-9 to TRBJ2-5; D perhaps matches TRBD1 (5 bases). V was pared by 1 base and J by 2 bases, with 8 bases between. Germline V lookup: CDR1 SEHNR, CDR2 FQNEAQ (reference sequence). This CDR3 has 14 amino acids. CDR3 sequence (DNA): TGTGCCAGCAGCTTAGGACAGTTGCAAGAGACCCAGTACTTC. Protein sequence: CASSLGQLQETQYF.